Each of the 24 T cell receptor beta chains below was sequenced from the same sample in a study of T cell repertoires in cytomegalovirus infection. These receptors are not linked to any known antigen. TCRdb redid the calling of the reads with MiXCR, one entry per CDR3 protein. This repertoire shows 450,000 to 650,000 distinct CDR3 sequences, around 40% found once; its top ten account for 48%. This sample comprised cultured PBMCs, obtained from culture after CMV antigen stimulation. These receptors came from a human donor in good health (CMV status not recorded). Some clones in this sample may be carry-over from other donors' samples.

The chain joins TRBV7-9 to TRBJ2-7; D possibly corresponds to TRBD1 (6 bases). V lost 7 bases to trimming and J lost 6 bases, with 13 bases between them. This CDR3 contains 12 residues. Germline values: CDR1 SEHNR, CDR2 FQNEAQ (reference sequence). CDR3 DNA sequence: TGTGCCAGCACTCAGGGGAAGGGCGAGCAGTACTTC. This gives the protein CASTQGKGEQYF.

This clonotype has a handful of counts. The rearrangement joins TRBV7-6 to TRBJ2-7; TRBD1 is a possible D gene (7 bases). Germline values: CDR1 SGHVS, CDR2 FNYEAQ. The CDR3 runs to 15 residues. Trimming pared 2 bases from V and 7 bases from J, leaving 18 bases between. In nucleotides, the CDR3 is TGTGCCAGCAGCTTATTAGGAGGGGGCGCGAGGGAGCAGTACTTC. It encodes CASSLLGGGAREQYF.

This clonotype was found a few times. CDR3 sequence reads: CAISDPVGSNYGYTF. CDR3 in DNA: TGTGCCATCAGTGATCCCGTGGGGTCGAACTATGGCTACACCTTC. The genes are TRBV10-3 and TRBJ1-2; D is unclear. V shed 3 bases and J shed 2 bases, with 13 bases lying between them. The germline V gene has CDR1 ENHRY and CDR2 SYGVKD. This CDR3 is built from 15 residues.

The rearrangement uses TRBV4-1 and TRBJ1-5, with 7 positions matching TRBD1. With 3 bases clipped from V and 6 bases from J, the junction kept 8 bases outside the gene matches. This CDR3 has 15 residues. Germline CDR1 is MGHRA and CDR2 is YSYEKL. CDR3 DNA: TGCGCCAGCAGCCATTCGCGGGACAGTTTTCAGCCCCAGCATTTT. Translating gives CASSHSRDSFQPQHF.

The chain employs TRBV7-8 and TRBJ2-7; unclear D gene. Trimming took 5 bases from V and 0 from J, leaving 14 bases between them. The germline CDR1 and CDR2 sequences are SGHVS and FQNEAQ. This CDR3 region has 15 residues. The DNA for the CDR3 is TGTGCCAGCAGCCCAGACTGGGCATTCTCCTACGAGCAGTACTTC. Translated: CASSPDWAFSYEQYF. The entire variable domain, with the rest obtained from reference TRBV7-8 and TRBJ2-7, is as follows: GAGVSQSPRYKVAKRGQDVALRCDPISGHVSLFWYQQALGQGPEFLTYFQNEAQLDKSGLPSDRFFAERPEGSVSTLKIQRTQQEDSAVYLCASSPDWAFSYEQYFGPGTRLTVT.

This clonotype was detected only a few times. V and J are TRBV7-6 and TRBJ2-2, with unresolved D. Germline V gene sequence: CDR1 SGHVS, CDR2 FNYEAQ. The CDR3 sequence is 16 residues long. Deletions cut 7 bases from V and 0 bases from J, with 15 bases between. The CDR3 DNA sequence: TGTGCCAGCACCCCGCTTGGTGGCACGAACACCGGGGAGCTGTTTTTT. Protein sequence: CASTPLGGTNTGELFF. Filled out from reference TRBV7-6 and TRBJ2-2, the complete variable domain reads GAGVSQSPRYKVTKRGQDVALRCDPISGHVSLYWYRQALGQGPEFLTYFNYEAQQDKSGLPNDRFSAERPEGSISTLTIQRTEQRDSAMYRCASTPLGGTNTGELFFGEGSRLTVL.

In its sample, this clonotype was seen a few times. The chain combines TRBV5-4 with TRBJ2-5, with D possibly matching TRBD1 (6 bases). V shed 4 bases and J shed 3 bases, with 10 bases lying between them. The V gene's germline CDR1 is SGHNT and CDR2 YYREEE (reference sequence). CDR3 length: 13 residues. CDR3 region: CASSAQGKETQYF. CDR3 DNA sequence: TGTGCCAGCAGCGCGCAGGGGAAAGAGACCCAGTACTTC.

This clonotype came up a few times. This chain connects TRBV7-2 to TRBJ1-2, with D possibly being TRBD1 (5 bases). CDR3 length equals 15 residues. Trimming left V 4 bases short and J 4 bases short, with 16 bases between. CDR1 SGHTA and CDR2 FQGNSA come from the germline V gene. Here the CDR3 DNA reads TGTGCCAGCAGCTCCAACCGGGACTCCCTCTATGGCTACACCTTC. It specifies CASSSNRDSLYGYTF. Filled out from reference TRBV7-2 and TRBJ1-2, the complete variable domain reads GAGVSQSPSNKVTEKGKDVELRCDPISGHTALYWYRQSLGQGLEFLIYFQGNSAPDKSGLPSDRFSAERTGGSVSTLTIQRTQQEDSAVYLCASSSNRDSLYGYTFGSGTRLTVV.

The J gene is TRBJ1-6, the V gene TRBV20-1; 9 bases fit TRBD1. This CDR3 is 16 amino acids long. CDR1 and CDR2 (germline): DFQATT, SNEGSKA (reference sequence). The J segment lost 5 bases and the V segment lost 2 bases, leaving 7 bases of the junction unmatched. CDR3 DNA sequence: TGCAGTGCTAGACAAACAGGGGGCGACCATAATTCACCCCTCCACTTT. This gives the protein CSARQTGGDHNSPLHF.

There are a few counts of this clonotype. The chain uses TRBV7-2 and TRBJ2-2; no reliable D call. The germline V and J ends were trimmed by 0 bases and 0 bases, with 5 bases remaining between them. Germline lookup yields CDR1 SGHTA and CDR2 FQGNSA. The CDR3 sequence is 15 residues long. Written as DNA, the CDR3 is TGTGCCAGCAGCTTAGCTAGTTCGAACACCGGGGAGCTGTTTTTT. It encodes CASSLASSNTGELFF.

This clonotype showed up just a few times. J is TRBJ2-2 and V is TRBV6-6, with D unclear. With 10 bases removed from V and 5 bases from J, the gap between germline ends came to 8 bases. The CDR3 extends over 11 amino acids. Per germline, CDR1 MNHNY and CDR2 SVGAGI (reference sequence). The DNA of the CDR3 is TGTGCCACCGCATGGACCGGGGAGCTGTTTTTT. Translating it yields CATAWTGELFF.

The chain employs TRBV3-1 and TRBJ2-1, with 7 bases lining up with TRBD1. CDR1 is LGHDT, CDR2 YNNKEL, per germline (reference sequence). V shed 4 bases, J shed 4 bases, and the junction held 13 bases outside the gene matches. The CDR3 contains 17 residues. The DNA for the CDR3 is TGTGCCAGCAGCCCAAGACAGGGATCGCCTTCTTACAATGAGCAGTTCTTC. Translating it yields CASSPRQGSPSYNEQFF.

This clonotype has a handful of counts. The CDR3 coding sequence is TGTGCCAGCAGCTCAACCGTCGCGGGAGGGCCGGGGGAGACCCAGTACTTC. Its translation: CASSSTVAGGPGETQYF. The chain uses TRBV7-2 and TRBJ2-5; 9 nucleotides line up with TRBD2. The CDR3 loop spans 17 amino acids. Germline values: CDR1 SGHTA, CDR2 FQGNSA. V trimming: 4 bases; J trimming: 5 bases; junction bases outside the gene matches: 14.

The chain carries TRBV5-4 and TRBJ2-4; D might be TRBD1 or TRBD2, each matching 6 bases. This CDR3 has 17 amino acids. From germline, CDR1 is SGHNT and CDR2 YYREEE (reference sequence). V was clipped by 3 bases and J by 8 bases, with 24 bases between them. CDR3 region: CASSSKGGGPRGDIQYF. For the CDR3, the DNA is TGTGCCAGCAGCTCGAAAGGAGGAGGGCCGAGGGGGGACATTCAGTACTTC.

This chain joins TRBV7-2 and TRBJ2-3; no clear D gene. The V gene lost 7 bases and the J gene lost 3 bases, with 11 bases spanning the gap. This CDR3 is 13 amino acids long. Germline V gene lookup returns CDR1 SGHTA and CDR2 FQGNSA. The CDR3: CASTPLRTDTQYF. The CDR3 DNA sequence: TGTGCCAGCACACCTTTGAGGACAGATACGCAGTATTTT.

The gene calls are TRBV27 and TRBJ2-3; 8 bases fit TRBD2. The CDR3 has 16 amino acids. With V trimmed by 3 bases and J by 4 bases, 9 bases remained unmatched. CDR1 MNHEY and CDR2 SMNVEV come from the germline V gene (reference sequence). CDR3 in DNA: TGTGCCAGCAGTTTTGGCCGGGGGGGCCTCGCAGATACGCAGTATTTT. It encodes CASSFGRGGLADTQYF.

This clonotype was seen many times. This sequence joins TRBV7-8 and TRBJ2-5; the D gene is possibly TRBD1 (5 bases). V gave up 5 bases and J gave up 1 base, with 8 bases separating them. CDR1 is SGHVS and CDR2 is FQNEAQ in the germline V gene. The CDR3 length is 13 residues. The CDR3 bases are TGTGCCAGCAGCACAGGATTCCAAGAGACCCAGTACTTC. The encoded protein is CASSTGFQETQYF.

The chain combines TRBV24-1 with TRBJ1-1, with unresolved D. Germline V gene lookup returns CDR1 KGHDR and CDR2 SFDVKD. The CDR3 has 12 amino acids. Trimming left V 4 bases short and J 3 bases short, with 5 bases between. In DNA form, the CDR3 reads TGTGCCACCAGTGAAAGAGACACTGAAGCTTTCTTT. It yields the protein CATSERDTEAFF.

The chain recombines TRBV28 with TRBJ2-7, with TRBD2 matching 12 bases. CDR1 is MDHEN, CDR2 SYDVKM, per germline. With V trimmed by 2 bases and J by 3 bases, 5 bases remained unmatched. CDR3 length: 16 amino acids. The CDR3 DNA follows: TGTGCCAGCAGTTTACAGACTAGCGGGGGCCTCTACGAGCAGTACTTC. Protein product: CASSLQTSGGLYEQYF.

This clonotype was observed a handful of times. The chain joins TRBV7-2 to TRBJ2-3; D remains ambiguous. The length of the CDR3 is 14 residues. The V gene's germline CDR1 is SGHTA and CDR2 FQGNSA. V was cut by 5 bases and J by 2 bases, with 11 bases left in between. CDR3 sequence (DNA): TGTGCCAGCAGCATCAGCACTAACACAGATACGCAGTATTTT. This encodes CASSISTNTDTQYF.

The genes are TRBV4-2 and TRBJ2-3; TRBD1 or TRBD2 may be the D gene (5 bases each). V was shortened by 6 bases and J by 3 bases, with 7 bases between the two germline ends. Germline CDR1 is LGHNA and CDR2 is YNFKEQ. CDR3 size: 12 residues. DNA for the CDR3: TGTGCCAGCAGGGGGACGACAGATACGCAGTATTTT. Encoded protein: CASRGTTDTQYF.

The gene calls are TRBV7-6 and TRBJ2-6, with D unresolved. Germline V CDR1 and CDR2: SGHVS, FNYEAQ. V shed 1 base and J shed 0 bases, with 10 bases lying between them. This CDR3 has 17 amino acids. CDR3 coding DNA: TGTGCCAGCAGCTTAGTCGTGGGGATCTCTGGGGCCAACGTCCTGACTTTC. Translating gives CASSLVVGISGANVLTF.

The genes are TRBV6-1 and TRBJ1-2; 9 positions agree with TRBD1. The CDR3 extends over 14 amino acids. With 0 bases clipped from V and 8 bases from J, the junction kept 4 bases outside the gene matches. Looked up from germline, CDR1 is MNHNS and CDR2 is SASEGT. For the CDR3, the DNA is TGTGCCAGCAGTGAAGCTTGGACAGGGGCGGGCTACACCTTC. Its translation: CASSEAWTGAGYTF.

V gene TRBV7-6 combines with J gene TRBJ2-2; D possibly corresponds to TRBD2 (7 bases). CDR3 size: 15 residues. Germline lookup yields CDR1 SGHVS and CDR2 FNYEAQ. Trimming took off 2 bases at V and 3 bases at J, with 10 bases between the two ends. Here the CDR3 reads CASSLWEGDTGELFF. The CDR3 DNA reads as TGTGCCAGCAGCTTATGGGAGGGGGACACCGGGGAGCTGTTTTTT.